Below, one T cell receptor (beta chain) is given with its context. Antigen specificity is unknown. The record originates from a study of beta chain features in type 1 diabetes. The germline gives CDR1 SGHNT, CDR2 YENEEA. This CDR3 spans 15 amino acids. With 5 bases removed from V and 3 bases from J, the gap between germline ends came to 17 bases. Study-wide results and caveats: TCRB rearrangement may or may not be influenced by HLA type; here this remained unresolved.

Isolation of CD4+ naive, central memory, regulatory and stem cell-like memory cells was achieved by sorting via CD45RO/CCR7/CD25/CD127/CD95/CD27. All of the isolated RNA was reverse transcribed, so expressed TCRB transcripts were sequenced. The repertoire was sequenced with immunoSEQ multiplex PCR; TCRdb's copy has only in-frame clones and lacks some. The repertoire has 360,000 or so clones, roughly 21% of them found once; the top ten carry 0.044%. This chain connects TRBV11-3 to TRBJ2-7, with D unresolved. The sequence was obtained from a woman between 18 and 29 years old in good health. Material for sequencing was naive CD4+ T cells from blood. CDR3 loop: CASSPLAVSLYEQYF. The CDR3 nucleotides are TGTGCCAGCAGCCCACTTGCGGTTTCCCTCTACGAGCAGTACTTC.